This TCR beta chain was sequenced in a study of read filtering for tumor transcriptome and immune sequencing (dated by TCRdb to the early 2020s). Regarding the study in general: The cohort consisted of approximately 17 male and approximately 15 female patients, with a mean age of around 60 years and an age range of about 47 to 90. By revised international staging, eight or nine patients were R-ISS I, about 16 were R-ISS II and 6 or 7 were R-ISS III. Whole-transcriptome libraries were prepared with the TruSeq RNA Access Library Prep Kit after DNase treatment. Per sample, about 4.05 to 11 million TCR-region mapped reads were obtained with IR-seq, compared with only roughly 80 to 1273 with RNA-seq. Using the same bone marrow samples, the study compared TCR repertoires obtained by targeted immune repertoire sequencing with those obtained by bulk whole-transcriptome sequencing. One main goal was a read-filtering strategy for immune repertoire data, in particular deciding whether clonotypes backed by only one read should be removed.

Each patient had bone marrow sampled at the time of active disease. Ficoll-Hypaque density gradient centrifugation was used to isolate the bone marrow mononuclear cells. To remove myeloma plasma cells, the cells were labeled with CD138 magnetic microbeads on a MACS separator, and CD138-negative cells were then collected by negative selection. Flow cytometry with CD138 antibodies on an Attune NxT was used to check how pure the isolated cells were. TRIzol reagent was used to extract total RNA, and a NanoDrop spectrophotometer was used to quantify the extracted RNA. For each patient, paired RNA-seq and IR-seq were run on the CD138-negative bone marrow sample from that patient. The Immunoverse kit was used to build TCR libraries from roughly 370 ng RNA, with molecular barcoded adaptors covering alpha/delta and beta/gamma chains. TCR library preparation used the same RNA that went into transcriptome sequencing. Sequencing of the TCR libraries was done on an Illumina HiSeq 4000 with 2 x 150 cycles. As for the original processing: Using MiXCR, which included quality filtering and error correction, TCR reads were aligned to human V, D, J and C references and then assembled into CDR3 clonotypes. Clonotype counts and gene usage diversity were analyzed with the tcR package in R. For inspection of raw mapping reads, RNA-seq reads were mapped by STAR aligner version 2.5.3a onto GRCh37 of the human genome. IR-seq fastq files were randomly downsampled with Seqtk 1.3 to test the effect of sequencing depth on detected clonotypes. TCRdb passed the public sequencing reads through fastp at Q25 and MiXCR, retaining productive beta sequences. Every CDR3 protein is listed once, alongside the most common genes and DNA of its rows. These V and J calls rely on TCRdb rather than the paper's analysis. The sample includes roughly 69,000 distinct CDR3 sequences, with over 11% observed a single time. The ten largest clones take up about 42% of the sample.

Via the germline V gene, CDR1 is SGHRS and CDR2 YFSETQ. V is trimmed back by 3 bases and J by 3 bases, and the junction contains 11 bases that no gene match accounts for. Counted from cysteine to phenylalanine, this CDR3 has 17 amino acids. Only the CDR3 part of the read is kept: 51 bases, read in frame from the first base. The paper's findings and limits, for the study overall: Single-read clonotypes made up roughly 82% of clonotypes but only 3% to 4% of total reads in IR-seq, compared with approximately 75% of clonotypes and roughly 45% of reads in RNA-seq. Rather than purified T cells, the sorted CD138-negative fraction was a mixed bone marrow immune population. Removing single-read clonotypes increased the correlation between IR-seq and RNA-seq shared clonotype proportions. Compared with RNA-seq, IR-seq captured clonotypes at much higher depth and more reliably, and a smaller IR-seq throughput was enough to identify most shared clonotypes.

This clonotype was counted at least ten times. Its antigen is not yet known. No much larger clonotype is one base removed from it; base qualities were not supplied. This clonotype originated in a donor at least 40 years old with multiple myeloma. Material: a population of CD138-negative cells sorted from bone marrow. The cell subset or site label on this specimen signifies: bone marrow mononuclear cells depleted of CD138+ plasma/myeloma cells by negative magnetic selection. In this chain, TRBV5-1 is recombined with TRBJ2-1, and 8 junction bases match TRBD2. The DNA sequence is TGCGCCAGCAGCTCCCGGGGGGCAGCGGGAGACTACAATGAGCAGTTCTTC. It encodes CASSSRGAAGDYNEQFF.